A single sample is the source of the 27 T cell receptor beta chains below, sequenced in a study of cytomegalovirus exposure and HLA in healthy donors. Primers for the PCR totalled 60 Vbeta and 13 Jbeta. Method: immunoSEQ multiplex PCR; TCRdb's copy keeps in-frame clones and lacks some. The table records around 150,000 clones, almost 85% of them present only once. The source material was PBMCs. The receptors originated from a man aged 30-40 years in good health and CMV-seropositive.

The chain combines TRBV4-1 with TRBJ2-7, with no clear D. V was trimmed by 1 base and J by 0 bases, leaving 7 bases between them. The CDR3 consists of 14 residues. Germline CDR1 reads MGHRA; CDR2 reads YSYEKL. The CDR3 sequence is CASSQGHSSYEQYF. The CDR3 nucleotides are TGCGCCAGCAGCCAAGGTCATAGCTCCTACGAGCAGTACTTC.

Details on this clone: Other nucleotide sequences from this sample produce the same CDR3. The rearrangement uses TRBV7-4 and TRBJ2-7; TRBD2 is a possible D gene (7 bases). Germline V gives CDR1 SGHVT, CDR2 SQSDAQ. This CDR3 region has 15 residues. The ends were cut back, 4 bases at V and 3 bases at J, with 16 bases in the middle. CDR3 bases: TGTGCCAGCAGCTCGGGGGGCCTCGGAGACTACGAGCAGTACTTC. This gives the protein CASSSGGLGDYEQYF. The variable domain in full, completed from reference TRBV7-4 and TRBJ2-7, reads GAGVSQSPRYKVAKRGRDVALRCDSISGHVTLYWYRQTLGQGSEVLTYSQSDAQRDKSGRPSGRFSAERPERSVSTLKIQRTEQGDSAVYLCASSSGGLGDYEQYFGPGTRLTVT.

The rearrangement links TRBV9 to TRBJ2-1, with TRBD2 matching over 10 bases. The germline V gene has CDR1 SGDLS and CDR2 YYNGEE. The V segment lost 0 bases and the J segment 0 bases; nucleotides outside the gene matches: 6. The CDR3 extends over 18 amino acids. CDR3 in amino acids: CASSVALASGGSYNEQFF. The CDR3 region has the DNA TGTGCCAGCAGCGTAGCTTTGGCTAGCGGGGGCTCCTACAATGAGCAGTTCTTC.

This clone has only one observation. The junction shows a germline mismatch at one end, possibly a read error. This chain connects TRBV27 to TRBJ1-5; D not resolved. Germline V gives CDR1 MNHEY, CDR2 SMNVEV (reference sequence). The CDR3 spans 14 residues. CDR3 DNA sequence: TGTGCCAGCAGTCCCAGGATTAGCGATCAGCCCCAGCATTTT. Translating it yields CASSPRISDQPQHF.

The genes are TRBV14 and TRBJ1-2; 8 bases match TRBD1. CDR3 size: 13 residues. Germline CDR1 is SGHDN and CDR2 is FVKESK. V dropped 6 bases and J dropped 4; count of bases not matched to a gene: 4. For the CDR3, the DNA is TGTGCCAGCAGTCCCGGGACAGGCTATGGCTACACCTTC. It translates to CASSPGTGYGYTF.

The rearrangement uses TRBV15 and TRBJ1-6, with D possibly matching TRBD1 (5 bases). Germline V CDR1 and CDR2: LNHNV, YYDKDF (reference sequence). Trimming pared 1 base from V and 14 bases from J, leaving 21 bases between. This CDR3 is 16 amino acids long. CDR3 amino acids: CATSRGTWSREKTLHF. CDR3 in DNA: TGTGCCACCAGCAGAGGGACCTGGAGCAGGGAAAAAACCCTCCACTTT.

This chain uses TRBV6-5 with TRBJ1-1, with TRBD1 identical over 8 bases. Germline loops: CDR1 MNHEY, CDR2 SVGAGI. The CDR3 consists of 14 residues. V shed 6 bases, J shed 2 bases, and the junction held 5 bases outside the gene matches. The CDR3 coding sequence is TGTGCCAGCAGGCAGGGGGCGGCAAACACTGAAGCTTTCTTT. It codes for CASRQGAANTEAFF.

The rearrangement links TRBV7-6 to TRBJ2-3; D remains ambiguous. Germline CDR1 reads SGHVS; CDR2 reads FNYEAQ. Deletions cut 3 bases from V and 0 bases from J, with 4 bases between. The CDR3 has 13 residues. CDR3 in DNA: TGTGCCAGCAGCTTCTCTAGCACAGATACGCAGTATTTT. Encoded protein: CASSFSSTDTQYF.

This clone has only one observation. The J gene is TRBJ2-1, the V gene TRBV7-2; a possible D gene is TRBD2 (5 bases). Trimming removed 4 bases from V and 13 bases from J, with 11 bases in between. Germline lookup yields CDR1 SGHTA and CDR2 FQGNSA. The CDR3 totals 11 residues. CDR3 bases: TGTGCCAGCAGCTCACTAGTTGGCCAGTTCTTC. Amino acid sequence: CASSSLVGQFF.

The rearrangement links TRBV5-6 to TRBJ2-7, with TRBD1 matching over 8 bases. The CDR3 extends over 13 amino acids. The V and J ends lost 4 bases and 6 bases, in that order; junction bases with no gene match: 6. Germline-derived CDR1 and CDR2 are SGHDT and YYEEEE. The chain's CDR3 is CASSARTGSEQYF. The CDR3 nucleotides are TGTGCCAGCAGCGCCCGGACAGGGAGCGAGCAGTACTTC.

The chain carries TRBV2 and TRBJ2-3; D is unclear. The V gene lost 5 bases and the J gene lost 2 bases, with 2 bases spanning the gap. The germline gives CDR1 SNHLY, CDR2 FYNNEI. This CDR3 comprises 11 residues. In nucleotides, the CDR3 is TGTGCCAGCAGTCTCACAGATACGCAGTATTTT. Its translation: CASSLTDTQYF.

CDR3: CASSFGGRAGEQYF. CDR3 coding DNA: TGTGCCAGCAGTTTCGGCGGGAGGGCCGGCGAGCAGTACTTC. This chain uses TRBV27 with TRBJ2-7; 9 bases align to TRBD2. This CDR3 region has 14 residues. The germline V gene encodes CDR1 MNHEY and CDR2 SMNVEV (reference sequence). The junction had 6 bases not matched to a gene; V was cut back by 3 bases and J by 6 bases.

The chain uses TRBV5-1 and TRBJ2-1; the D gene is possibly TRBD2 (5 bases). The CDR3 covers 15 residues. Deletions cut 0 bases from V and 2 bases from J, with 9 bases between. Germline V gene lookup returns CDR1 SGHRS and CDR2 YFSETQ. The CDR3 DNA sequence: TGCGCCAGCAGCTTGGGAGGGAGCGCCTACAATGAGCAGTTCTTC. Translation gives CASSLGGSAYNEQFF.

The chain combines TRBV5-1 with TRBJ1-1; TRBD1 agrees at 9 bases. This CDR3 comprises 14 residues. V shed 4 bases, J shed 7 bases, and the junction held 8 bases outside the gene matches. Germline-derived CDR1 and CDR2 are SGHRS and YFSETQ. The CDR3 region is CASSQMGQGLEAFF. CDR3 in DNA: TGCGCCAGCAGCCAGATGGGACAGGGTCTTGAAGCTTTCTTT.

V gene TRBV7-2 combines with J gene TRBJ2-7; 8 nucleotides line up with TRBD2. V shed 2 bases and J 3 bases; nucleotides not matched to a gene: 3. Germline values: CDR1 SGHTA, CDR2 FQGNSA. The CDR3 has 14 residues. The CDR3 DNA is TGTGCCAGCAGCTTACGCGGGGGGCTCTACGAGCAGTACTTC. This translates into CASSLRGGLYEQYF.

CDR3 DNA sequence: TGTGCCAGCAGTGAGACTAGCGGGAGATTTTTTGAGCAGTTCTTC. Translating it yields CASSETSGRFFEQFF. The genes are TRBV6-1 and TRBJ2-1; 12 bases are shared with TRBD2. Germline CDR1 and CDR2: MNHNS and SASEGT. This CDR3 comprises 15 residues. The junction had 6 bases not matched to a gene; V was cut back by 3 bases and J by 9 bases.

The V gene is TRBV5-1, the J gene TRBJ2-7, with D possibly being TRBD2 (5 bases). CDR1 SGHRS and CDR2 YFSETQ come from the germline V gene. This CDR3 has 14 residues. V lost 4 bases and J 0 bases, leaving 11 bases between the germline ends. CDR3 DNA sequence: TGCGCCAGCAGCCCGGGATCATCCTCCTACGAGCAGTACTTC. Protein product: CASSPGSSSYEQYF.

The chain joins TRBV2 to TRBJ1-2; D is possibly TRBD1 (6 bases). The CDR3 totals 14 residues. Germline-derived CDR1 and CDR2 are SNHLY and FYNNEI. V lost 2 bases and J 4 bases, leaving 11 bases between the germline ends. The CDR3 here is CASSESQGTYGYTF. For the CDR3, the DNA is TGTGCCAGCAGTGAAAGTCAGGGGACCTATGGCTACACCTTC.

The chain links TRBV7-6 to TRBJ2-2, with 14 bases aligning to TRBD2. The V gene's germline CDR1 is SGHVS and CDR2 FNYEAQ. With 6 bases clipped from V and 5 bases from J, the junction kept 5 bases outside the gene matches. The CDR3 runs 16 residues. The CDR3, as DNA: TGTGCCAGCAGGATCGGACTAGCGGGAGGTACCGGGGAGCTGTTTTTT. It translates to CASRIGLAGGTGELFF.

J is TRBJ2-5 and V is TRBV5-5, with 7 bases lining up with TRBD2. Per the germline V gene, CDR1 is SGHKS and CDR2 is YYEKEE (reference sequence). V gave up 2 bases and J gave up 7 bases; unmatched junction bases: 8. CDR3 length: 14 amino acids. The CDR3 loop reads CASSLSREGWTQYF. In nucleotides, the CDR3 is TGTGCCAGCAGCTTATCCAGGGAGGGTTGGACCCAGTACTTC.

This clone was observed a handful of times. J is TRBJ2-1 and V is TRBV2, with 7 bases identical to TRBD2. Per the germline V gene, CDR1 is SNHLY and CDR2 is FYNNEI. The CDR3 loop spans 16 amino acids. Germline trimming cut 6 bases from V and 3 bases from J; bases unmatched to any gene: 11. The CDR3 bases are TGTGCCAGCAGCCTGGGACTATCGACTCGCTACAATGAGCAGTTCTTC. Its translation: CASSLGLSTRYNEQFF.

CDR3 residues: CASSPGLGSGSYNEQFF. The CDR3 DNA reads as TGTGCCAGCAGCCCGGGACTAGGGTCCGGGTCCTACAATGAGCAGTTCTTC. The chain links TRBV28 to TRBJ2-1, with TRBD2 matching over 8 bases. Trimming at V came to 6 bases and at J to 1 base, leaving 11 bases not matched to a gene. The CDR3 sequence is 17 residues long. In germline, CDR1 is MDHEN, CDR2 SYDVKM.

This chain uses TRBV25-1 with TRBJ2-7; 11 nucleotides match TRBD2. The germline gives CDR1 MGHDK, CDR2 SYGVNS. The CDR3 spans 13 residues. Trimming at V came to 8 bases and at J to 6 bases, leaving 6 bases not matched to a gene. The CDR3 DNA sequence: TGTGCCAGCGCACTAGCGGGAGTCTCCGAGCAGTACTTC. It encodes CASALAGVSEQYF.

J is TRBJ2-7 and V is TRBV27; 7 bases line up with TRBD2. This CDR3 comprises 14 residues. Looked up from germline, CDR1 is MNHEY and CDR2 is SMNVEV (reference sequence). Trimming at V came to 2 bases and at J to 3 bases, leaving 4 bases not matched to a gene. CDR3: CASSLAGALYEQYF. DNA of the CDR3: TGTGCCAGCAGTTTAGCGGGAGCTCTCTACGAGCAGTACTTC.

This clone was counted between two and nine times. This chain connects TRBV7-8 to TRBJ1-5; D ambiguous. CDR1 and CDR2 (germline): SGHVS, FQNEAQ. CDR3 size: 13 residues. With 8 bases removed from V and 2 bases from J, the gap between germline ends came to 10 bases. The CDR3 reads CASAPPGNQPQHF. DNA for the CDR3: TGTGCCAGCGCCCCCCCGGGCAATCAGCCCCAGCATTTT.

The chain recombines TRBV19 with TRBJ2-1, with TRBD2 matching over 7 bases. The CDR3 contains 15 residues. CDR1 LNHDA and CDR2 SQIVND come from the germline V gene (reference sequence). The junction had 9 bases not matched to a gene; V was cut back by 5 bases and J by 5 bases. CDR3 residues: CASSPAGARDNEQFF. The DNA of the CDR3 is TGTGCCAGTAGTCCTGCGGGAGCTCGCGACAATGAGCAGTTCTTC.

The rearrangement links TRBV2 to TRBJ2-1; 8 bases agree with TRBD1. The CDR3 covers 14 residues. Germline V gives CDR1 SNHLY, CDR2 FYNNEI. V shed 10 bases and J 0 bases; nucleotides not matched to a gene: 5. CDR3 bases: TGTGCCATACAGACAGGGGACTCCTACAATGAGCAGTTCTTC. Residues: CAIQTGDSYNEQFF.